The 32 T cell receptor beta chains below all came from one sample that was sequenced in a study of T cells after posttransplantation cyclophosphamide. Cyclophosphamide on days +3 and +4 followed busulfan-fludarabine conditioning and a marrow graft. Only in-frame clones appear in the TCRdb table, and some are missing; sequencing was by immunoSEQ multiplex PCR. The sample lists more than 4,000 clones; 80% were seen once. Sequenced material: PBMCs, taken after allogeneic stem cell transplant with posttransplant cyclophosphamide. These receptors originate from a male patient in his forties or fifties who received an allogeneic stem cell transplant from a related donor and was CMV-positive. Some T cells may be the graft donor's.

J is TRBJ2-3 and V is TRBV5-6, with D tentatively TRBD1 (6 bases). Trimming removed 4 bases from V and 0 bases from J, with 18 bases in between. CDR1 and CDR2 from the germline V gene are SGHDT and YYEEEE. This CDR3 region has 17 residues. CDR3 in DNA: TGTGCCAGCAGCCGGACCGCCAGGGGACCTAGCACAGATACGCAGTATTTT. The encoded protein is CASSRTARGPSTDTQYF.

The V and J genes are TRBV30 and TRBJ1-5; D gene ambiguous. CDR1 is GTSNPN and CDR2 is SVGIG in the germline V gene (reference sequence). The CDR3 length is 13 residues. Trimming left V 3 bases short and J 0 bases short, with 6 bases between. CDR3 amino acids: CAWSRYSNQPQHF. The CDR3 DNA follows: TGTGCCTGGAGCAGGTATAGCAATCAGCCCCAGCATTTT.

This chain joins TRBV7-8 and TRBJ1-1; 8 nucleotides line up with TRBD1. Germline CDR1 is SGHVS and CDR2 is FQNEAQ. The CDR3 extends over 15 amino acids. Trimming took 4 bases from V and 4 from J; bases not matched to a gene: 8. CDR3 amino acids: CASSSRGLVGTEAFF. CDR3 DNA: TGTGCCAGCAGCTCCAGGGGGCTGGTTGGCACTGAAGCTTTCTTT.

This chain connects TRBV5-6 to TRBJ1-1; D perhaps matches TRBD1 (5 bases). The CDR3 totals 15 residues. Per the germline V gene, CDR1 is SGHDT and CDR2 is YYEEEE. Trimming removed 3 bases from V and 1 base from J, with 13 bases in between. CDR3 protein: CASSSPHRGNTEAFF. The CDR3 DNA reads as TGTGCCAGCAGCTCCCCCCATAGGGGGAACACTGAAGCTTTCTTT.

The chain is built from TRBV27 and TRBJ2-7; 9 bases fit TRBD2. The CDR3 covers 15 residues. The V segment lost 0 bases and the J segment 4 bases; nucleotides outside the gene matches: 4. From germline, CDR1 is MNHEY and CDR2 SMNVEV (reference sequence). CDR3 region: CASSLSLAGKYEQYF. The CDR3, as DNA: TGTGCCAGCAGTTTATCGCTAGCGGGGAAGTACGAGCAGTACTTC.

The chain uses TRBV29-1 and TRBJ1-2; tentatively, D is TRBD1 (6 bases). The CDR3 has 12 amino acids. Germline CDR1 is SQVTM and CDR2 is ANQGSEA. Trimming took 7 bases from V and 3 from J, leaving 12 bases between them. This chain's CDR3 is CSARAGDYGYTF. DNA for the CDR3: TGCAGCGCGAGGGCAGGGGACTATGGCTACACCTTC.

The rearrangement uses TRBV27 and TRBJ1-2, with 8 positions matching TRBD1. CDR1 is MNHEY and CDR2 is SMNVEV in the germline V gene (reference sequence). The CDR3 length is 18 residues. The trim removed 0 bases at V and 11 bases at J, leaving 20 bases unmatched. CDR3 sequence reads: CASSLSGRLQDRGVGYTF. The CDR3 DNA reads TGTGCCAGCAGTTTATCTGGGAGACTGCAAGACAGGGGAGTCGGTTACACCTTC.

This clone has a single count. This rearrangement joins TRBV5-1 to TRBJ1-2; TRBD1 aligns across 8 bases. Unmatched junction bases numbered 7, after V lost 3 bases and J lost 6 bases. The length of the CDR3 is 14 residues. CDR1 is SGHRS, CDR2 YFSETQ, per germline. Here the CDR3 DNA reads TGCGCCAGCAGCTATGGACAGGGCGGAGATGGCTACACCTTC. Its protein is CASSYGQGGDGYTF. The variable domain in full, completed from reference TRBV5-1 and TRBJ1-2, reads KAGVTQTPRYLIKTRGQQVTLSCSPISGHRSVSWYQQTPGQGLQFLFEYFSETQRNKGNFPGRFSGRQFSNSRSEMNVSTLELGDSALYLCASSYGQGGDGYTFGSGTRLTVV.

The rearrangement joins TRBV4-1 to TRBJ1-3; possibly TRBD1 for D (6 bases). V lost 5 bases and J 3 bases, leaving 17 bases between the germline ends. The V gene's germline CDR1 is MGHRA and CDR2 YSYEKL. The CDR3 totals 16 residues. CDR3 sequence (DNA): TGCGCCAGCAGCGGGCAGGCGGGGGCAGGTGGAAACACCATATATTTT. Residues: CASSGQAGAGGNTIYF.

The chain couples TRBV11-1 to TRBJ2-3; possible D gene TRBD2, 6 bases. CDR3 size: 16 residues. V gave up 4 bases and J gave up 5 bases, with 19 bases separating them. Germline V gene sequence: CDR1 SGHAT, CDR2 FQDESV (reference sequence). CDR3 nucleotide sequence: TGTGCCAGCAGCTCCCCAGGGAGGCCCACAGGAGATACGCAGTATTTT. As protein: CASSSPGRPTGDTQYF.

For the CDR3, the DNA is TGTGCCAGCAGCCGAAGGACAGCAAGCTACGAGCAGTACTTC. It is translated as CASSRRTASYEQYF. The genes are TRBV7-9 and TRBJ2-7, with D perhaps matching TRBD1 (6 bases). Germline assignment: CDR1 SEHNR and CDR2 FQNEAQ (reference sequence). Trimming removed 5 bases from V and 3 bases from J, with 14 bases in between. CDR3 size: 14 residues.

This clone was observed a single time. The V call is TRBV5-1, the J call TRBJ1-1, with D hard to call. Germline values: CDR1 SGHRS, CDR2 YFSETQ. CDR3 length equals 14 residues. Trimming pared 4 bases from V and 0 bases from J, leaving 10 bases between. The CDR3 region has the DNA TGCGCCAGCAGCCCGGGTGGGTTGAACACTGAAGCTTTCTTT. Translating gives CASSPGGLNTEAFF.

This rearrangement joins TRBV7-9 to TRBJ1-1; D is ambiguous. The CDR3 is 13 residues long. Looked up from germline, CDR1 is SEHNR and CDR2 is FQNEAQ (reference sequence). Trimming shortened V by 6 bases and J by 4 bases, and 12 bases separated the two germline ends. For the CDR3, the DNA is TGTGCCAGCAGTTCCTATCGCCTCACTGAAGCTTTCTTT. Protein sequence: CASSSYRLTEAFF.

In its sample, this clone was seen once. The chain uses TRBV2 and TRBJ2-7; TRBD2 agrees at 8 bases. The CDR3 runs 15 residues. Per the germline V gene, CDR1 is SNHLY and CDR2 is FYNNEI. With V trimmed by 4 bases and J by 6 bases, 11 bases remained unmatched. For the CDR3, the DNA is TGTGCCAGCAGTGTCCTGGGGCCGGGGGGGAGCGAGCAGTACTTC. This sequence encodes CASSVLGPGGSEQYF.

The chain links TRBV18 to TRBJ1-2; D is uncertain. This CDR3 has 17 residues. V was pared by 3 bases and J by 5 bases, with 22 bases between. Germline loops: CDR1 KGHSH, CDR2 LQKENI. The CDR3 sequence is CASSPTSVYETTYGYTF. Written as DNA, the CDR3 is TGTGCCAGCTCACCTACAAGCGTATACGAGACTACTTATGGCTACACCTTC.

The chain links TRBV2 to TRBJ2-7; 7 bases map to TRBD2. Germline loops: CDR1 SNHLY, CDR2 FYNNEI. Trimming removed 7 bases from V and 2 bases from J; junction bases left unmatched: 8. The CDR3 has 14 residues. This CDR3 reads CASNSRLAAYEQYF. The CDR3 DNA is TGTGCCAGCAATTCTAGACTAGCAGCCTACGAGCAGTACTTC.

The chain has TRBV4-3 and TRBJ2-4, with TRBD2 identical over 11 bases. V lost 6 bases and J lost 7; bases outside the gene matches: 2. Germline V gene sequence: CDR1 LGHNA, CDR2 YSLEER. The CDR3 loop spans 13 amino acids. The chain's CDR3 is CASRLAGENIQYF. The CDR3 nucleotides read TGCGCCAGCAGACTAGCGGGGGAGAACATTCAGTACTTC.

This clone was recorded once. The chain uses TRBV5-6 and TRBJ2-7; no firm D call. CDR3 length: 12 amino acids. Germline V lookup: CDR1 SGHDT, CDR2 YYEEEE. V was clipped by 0 bases and J by 6 bases, with 7 bases between them. Written as DNA, the CDR3 is TGTGCCAGCAGCTTGGGGGCGAGCGAGCAGTACTTC. This translates into CASSLGASEQYF.

V gene TRBV27 combines with J gene TRBJ1-5, with a possible D match to TRBD1 (5 bases). V was clipped by 5 bases and J by 6 bases, with 14 bases between them. The CDR3 loop spans 14 amino acids. CDR1 MNHEY and CDR2 SMNVEV come from the germline V gene (reference sequence). CDR3 in amino acids: CASSPSQGGQPQHF. CDR3 coding DNA: TGTGCCAGCAGTCCTAGTCAGGGTGGTCAGCCCCAGCATTTT.

The rearrangement joins TRBV30 to TRBJ1-2; the D is unclear. Trimming left V 0 bases short and J 5 bases short, with 4 bases between. The CDR3 is made up of 11 amino acids. The germline V gene encodes CDR1 GTSNPN and CDR2 SVGIG (reference sequence). The DNA for the CDR3 is TGTGCCTGGAGTGTACATTATGGCTACACCTTC. Residues: CAWSVHYGYTF.

The chain combines TRBV5-4 with TRBJ2-7, with TRBD2 matching 12 bases. Per germline, CDR1 SGHNT and CDR2 YYREEE (reference sequence). The CDR3 consists of 16 residues. The V gene end was trimmed by 4 bases and the J gene end by 6 bases; junction bases not matched to a gene: 11. DNA of the CDR3: TGTGCCAGCAGCGTCGGAGGACTAGCGGGGTCACGCGAGCAGTACTTC. It codes for CASSVGGLAGSREQYF.

The rearrangement uses TRBV12-5 and TRBJ2-7; 8 bases agree with TRBD1. The V gene's germline CDR1 is LGHNT and CDR2 FRNRAP. V was pared by 8 bases and J by 3 bases, with 30 bases of the junction left unmatched. The CDR3 runs 21 residues. CDR3 sequence reads: CASLSPTRTGSGSRPRYEQYF. CDR3 nucleotide sequence: TGTGCTAGTCTTAGTCCCACTCGGACAGGGAGTGGCTCCCGGCCCCGCTACGAGCAGTACTTC.

This clone was seen once. The rearrangement uses TRBV18 and TRBJ2-1; 13 bases fit TRBD2. The V gene's germline CDR1 is KGHSH and CDR2 LQKENI. The CDR3 loop spans 18 amino acids. V lost 6 bases and J lost 6; bases outside the gene matches: 14. CDR3 residues: CASSGSLGLAGFVNEQFF. The CDR3 bases are TGTGCCAGCTCGGGGAGTCTGGGACTAGCGGGATTCGTCAATGAGCAGTTCTTC.

The chain carries TRBV6-6 and TRBJ2-7; 11 positions match TRBD2. Germline V gives CDR1 MNHNY, CDR2 SVGAGI (reference sequence). The CDR3 runs 15 residues. J lost 2 bases, V lost 7 bases, and 7 bases had no gene match. Here the CDR3 reads CASKLLAGEPYEQYF. In DNA, the CDR3 is TGTGCCAGCAAACTACTAGCGGGGGAACCCTACGAGCAGTACTTC.

The chain carries TRBV19 and TRBJ1-5; D call uncertain. Trimming took 7 bases from V and 7 from J, leaving 17 bases between them. CDR3 size: 14 residues. Germline CDR1 LNHDA, CDR2 SQIVND (reference sequence). This CDR3 is CASTKAGNSQPQHF. In nucleotides, the CDR3 is TGTGCCAGTACTAAAGCGGGGAATAGCCAGCCCCAGCATTTT.

This clone appeared a single time. CDR3 in amino acids: CASSYSPGGYNSPLHF. Written as DNA, the CDR3 is TGTGCCAGCAGTTACTCGCCAGGGGGGTATAATTCACCCCTCCACTTT. The genes are TRBV6-5 and TRBJ1-6, with 7 bases lining up with TRBD1. J gave up 4 bases and V 0 bases, and 3 bases lay outside the gene matches. The germline V gene has CDR1 MNHEY and CDR2 SVGAGI. This CDR3 contains 16 residues.

The chain has TRBV30 and TRBJ2-7, with 8 bases identical to TRBD1. This CDR3 contains 14 residues. Trimming removed 3 bases from V and 3 bases from J; junction bases left unmatched: 7. Germline CDR1 reads GTSNPN; CDR2 reads SVGIG (reference sequence). The CDR3 region is CAWRSQGALYEQYF. The CDR3, as DNA: TGTGCCTGGAGGTCGCAGGGGGCCCTCTACGAGCAGTACTTC.

The chain combines TRBV19 with TRBJ2-7; 10 nucleotides align to TRBD1. The CDR3 sequence is 16 residues long. Germline CDR1 reads LNHDA; CDR2 reads SQIVND (reference sequence). The ends lost 6 bases at V and 4 bases at J; junction bases unmatched: 12. CDR3 in amino acids: CASSQPRGQGRYEQYF. The DNA for the CDR3 is TGTGCCAGTAGCCAGCCCCGGGGACAGGGGAGGTACGAGCAGTACTTC.

This chain links TRBV9 with TRBJ2-3, with TRBD2 matching 14 bases. Germline V gene lookup returns CDR1 SGDLS and CDR2 YYNGEE. Unmatched junction bases numbered 2, after V lost 3 bases and J lost 5 bases. The length of the CDR3 is 15 residues. The CDR3 spells CASSGGLAGGDTQYF. In nucleotides, the CDR3 is TGTGCCAGCAGCGGAGGACTAGCGGGAGGAGATACGCAGTATTTT. The full variable domain, with the rest looked up from reference TRBV9 and TRBJ2-3, is DSGVTQTPKHLITATGQRVTLRCSPRSGDLSVYWYQQSLDQGLQFLIQYYNGEERAKGNILERFSAQQFPDLHSELNLSSLELGDSALYFCASSGGLAGGDTQYFGPGTRLTVL.

This rearrangement joins TRBV19 to TRBJ2-7, with 8 bases identical to TRBD2. J gave up 3 bases and V 4 bases, and 2 bases lay outside the gene matches. This CDR3 region has 13 residues. CDR1 is LNHDA, CDR2 SQIVND, per germline (reference sequence). CDR3 DNA sequence: TGTGCCAGTAGTAGGGGACTAGTCTACGAGCAGTACTTC. This encodes CASSRGLVYEQYF. The full variable domain, in which reference TRBV19 and TRBJ2-7 provide the parts outside the CDR3, is DGGITQSPKYLFRKEGQNVTLSCEQNLNHDAMYWYRQDPGQGLRLIYYSQIVNDFQKGDIAEGYSVSREKKESFPLTVTSAQKNPTAFYLCASSRGLVYEQYFGPGTRLTVT.

The chain has TRBV10-3 and TRBJ1-2; 7 nucleotides line up with TRBD1. The J segment lost 6 bases and the V segment lost 4 bases, leaving 5 bases of the junction unmatched. Germline CDR1 is ENHRY and CDR2 is SYGVKD. CDR3 length: 13 amino acids. CDR3 sequence reads: CAISGQGMDGYTF. The CDR3 nucleotides are TGTGCCATCAGTGGACAGGGTATGGATGGCTACACCTTC.

This clone has more than one count but fewer than ten. V is TRBV15 and J is TRBJ2-5; 9 bases agree with TRBD2. This CDR3 spans 14 amino acids. V lost 3 bases, J lost 5 bases, and 4 bases stayed unmatched. Looked up from germline, CDR1 is LNHNV and CDR2 is YYDKDF (reference sequence). The CDR3: CATSSVGLAETQYF. The CDR3 nucleotides are TGTGCCACCAGCAGCGTCGGACTAGCGGAGACCCAGTACTTC.